The present TCR beta chain was sequenced within a study of T cell responses to AZD1222 COVID-19 vaccine. Study-wide findings and caveats: Samples come after the peak T cell response, not at day 14. Only a handful of individuals given AZD1222 were seropositive at baseline. Spike-specific TCR breadth and depth were elevated following two AZD1222 doses.

Second-dose recipients at about 4 or about 12 weeks were treated as one pooled group. Sequenced by immunoSEQ multiplex PCR; TCRdb stores in-frame clones only, minus some. This sample has around 110,000 clones, with 87% found just once. This clone was counted only a few times. Its cognate antigen is unknown. The CDR3 has 17 residues. V lost 5 bases, J lost 3 bases, and 10 bases stayed unmatched. Germline V gene sequence: CDR1 MDHEN, CDR2 SYDVKM. This clonotype was sampled from an adult who received the AZD1222 COVID-19 vaccine. The material was peripheral blood, obtained 28 days after the second AZD1222 dose. V and J are TRBV28 and TRBJ2-3, with 11 bases identical to TRBD2. The CDR3 loop is CASSLMSLAGETDTQYF. CDR3 DNA: TGTGCCAGCAGTCTGATGTCACTAGCGGGGGAAACAGATACGCAGTATTTT.